This TCR beta chain emerged from a study of T cell responses to AZD1222 COVID-19 vaccine. Findings and limits, study-wide: Clonal diversity was possibly underestimated, and the donors were mostly white British, with more females. Spike was spanned by vaccine-associated CD4 TCRs, with dominance at 160-218 and 743-854. After the peak T cell response, and only then, were repertoires sampled. As reported, nearly half of all spike-specific TCRs target variant regions that are unmutated.

About this clone itself: As yet, its antigen is unknown.

The CDR3 is 15 amino acids. J lost 1 base, V lost 4 bases, and 5 bases had no gene match. In germline, CDR1 is SGHTA, CDR2 FQGNSA. Generated by immunoSEQ multiplex PCR, the TCRdb table keeps only in-frame clones and is missing some. The sample records about 110,000 clones, over 75% being singletons. The sample in question was peripheral blood, obtained on day 0 of AZD1222 vaccination. This sequence was found in an adult in good health. The chain recombines TRBV7-2 with TRBJ2-7, with 9 bases matching TRBD1. The CDR3 sequence is CASSWGTGRSYEQYF. The DNA for the CDR3 is TGTGCCAGCAGCTGGGGGACAGGGCGATCCTACGAGCAGTACTTC.